A single sample gave rise to the 18 T cell receptor beta chains below, sequenced in a study of blood T cell repertoires in COVID-19. Sequenced by immunoSEQ multiplex PCR; TCRdb stores in-frame clones only, minus some. The repertoire holds around 270,000 clones, with more than 65% as singletons. The sample taken for sequencing was peripheral blood. These receptor sequences come from a person aged 65-85 years with COVID-19, enrolled during active disease.

The rearrangement uses TRBV7-2 and TRBJ1-4, with TRBD1 matching over 7 bases. The CDR3 runs to 15 residues. Germline CDR1 and CDR2: SGHTA and FQGNSA. Unmatched junction bases numbered 10, after V lost 4 bases and J lost 8 bases. The DNA of the CDR3 is TGTGCCAGCAGCTGGGGACAGCTGGTAGGAGAAAAACTGTTTTTT. The encoded protein is CASSWGQLVGEKLFF. The full variable domain, in which reference TRBV7-2 and TRBJ1-4 provide the parts outside the CDR3, is GAGVSQSPSNKVTEKGKDVELRCDPISGHTALYWYRQSLGQGLEFLIYFQGNSAPDKSGLPSDRFSAERTGGSVSTLTIQRTQQEDSAVYLCASSWGQLVGEKLFFGSGTQLSVL.

This chain uses TRBV2 with TRBJ1-4; the D gene is possibly TRBD1 (5 bases). Germline V lookup: CDR1 SNHLY, CDR2 FYNNEI. The CDR3 is 14 residues long. V lost 7 bases and J lost 4, with 13 bases in between. CDR3 sequence reads: CASKQDQGNEKLFF. In DNA, the CDR3 is TGTGCCAGCAAACAGGACCAGGGTAATGAAAAACTGTTTTTT.

V is TRBV21-1 and J is TRBJ2-1; whether TRBD2, the table's D call, matches the DNA was not checked. TRBV21-1 is annotated as a pseudogene. The CDR3 runs 16 residues. The CDR3 nucleotides read TGTGCCAGCAGCAAAGAAGGACTACTAATCTACAATGAGCAGTTCTTC. Translated, it gives CASSKEGLLIYNEQFF.

The chain recombines TRBV28 with TRBJ2-3, with 9 bases lining up with TRBD1. Germline CDR1 is MDHEN and CDR2 is SYDVKM. The CDR3 covers 15 residues. V was pared by 5 bases and J by 5 bases, with 8 bases of the junction left unmatched. The CDR3: CASSLSQGAIDTQYF. The CDR3 region has the DNA TGTGCCAGCAGTCTATCACAGGGGGCGATAGATACGCAGTATTTT.

The genes are TRBV6-5 and TRBJ2-6; 10 nucleotides line up with TRBD1. Looked up from germline, CDR1 is MNHEY and CDR2 is SVGAGI. V dropped 8 bases and J dropped 3; count of bases not matched to a gene: 4. The CDR3 sequence is 15 residues long. The CDR3 DNA reads as TGTGCCAGCCATGACAGGGGGCTTGGGGCCAACGTCCTGACTTTC. This codes for CASHDRGLGANVLTF.

This rearrangement joins TRBV28 to TRBJ2-1, with 10 bases matching TRBD2. The CDR3 sequence is 14 residues long. Trimming took 6 bases from V and 3 from J; bases not matched to a gene: 2. Germline CDR1 MDHEN, CDR2 SYDVKM. CDR3 protein: CASRTSGFYNEQFF. CDR3 bases: TGTGCCAGCAGGACTAGCGGGTTCTACAATGAGCAGTTCTTC. The whole variable domain, filled in from reference TRBV28 and TRBJ2-1, reads DVKVTQSSRYLVKRTGEKVFLECVQDMDHENMFWYRQDPGLGLRLIYFSYDVKMKEKGDIPEGYSVSREKKERFSLILESASTNQTSMYLCASRTSGFYNEQFFGPGTRLTVL.

The chain joins TRBV28 to TRBJ1-1, with TRBD1 as a possible D gene (5 bases). The CDR3 is 16 residues long. The ends were cut back, 2 bases at V and 10 bases at J, with 23 bases in the middle. Germline-derived CDR1 and CDR2 are MDHEN and SYDVKM. The CDR3 region has the DNA TGTGCCAGCAGTTTAATCCGGGCGGGACCTGGAGAAATAGCTTTCTTT. It specifies CASSLIRAGPGEIAFF. The whole variable domain, remainder taken from reference TRBV28 and TRBJ1-1, is DVKVTQSSRYLVKRTGEKVFLECVQDMDHENMFWYRQDPGLGLRLIYFSYDVKMKEKGDIPEGYSVSREKKERFSLILESASTNQTSMYLCASSLIRAGPGEIAFFGQGTRLTVV.

This rearrangement joins TRBV4-3 to TRBJ2-2; 7 bases are a match to TRBD2. V shed 1 base and J 7 bases; nucleotides not matched to a gene: 3. The length of the CDR3 is 14 residues. CDR1 is LGHNA and CDR2 is YSLEER in the germline V gene. CDR3 protein: CASSQGVAGGELFF. CDR3 DNA: TGCGCCAGCAGCCAAGGAGTAGCGGGCGGGGAGCTGTTTTTT.

This rearrangement joins TRBV5-1 to TRBJ1-1; 9 bases are shared with TRBD1. The germline CDR1 and CDR2 sequences are SGHRS and YFSETQ. The CDR3 spans 16 residues. V shed 3 bases and J 1 base; nucleotides not matched to a gene: 7. The CDR3 DNA reads as TGCGCCAGCAGCTCCCGAGTACAGGGGGCGAACACTGAAGCTTTCTTT. Its translation: CASSSRVQGANTEAFF.

The chain links TRBV7-3 to TRBJ1-1; perhaps TRBD1 as D (5 bases). Germline loops: CDR1 SGHTA, CDR2 FQGTGA. This CDR3 contains 15 residues. V dropped 1 base and J dropped 3 bases, with 12 bases sitting between them. The CDR3 reads CASSLIGGRDTEAFF. The CDR3 DNA follows: TGTGCCAGCAGCTTAATTGGGGGGAGGGACACTGAAGCTTTCTTT. The full variable domain, completed using reference TRBV7-3 and TRBJ1-1, is GAGVSQTPSNKVTEKGKYVELRCDPISGHTALYWYRQSLGQGPEFLIYFQGTGAADDSGLPNDRFFAVRPEGSVSTLKIQRTERGDSAVYLCASSLIGGRDTEAFFGQGTRLTVV.

The V and J genes are TRBV6-5 and TRBJ2-3, with 8 positions matching TRBD2. The CDR3 loop spans 13 amino acids. Trimming removed 10 bases from V and 4 bases from J; junction bases left unmatched: 7. The germline V gene has CDR1 MNHEY and CDR2 SVGAGI. CDR3 region: CATRAGVADTQYF. The CDR3 coding sequence is TGTGCCACCCGAGCGGGAGTAGCAGATACGCAGTATTTT.

CDR3: CASSRRGQGGNEQFF. The CDR3 DNA is TGTGCCAGCAGCAGGCGGGGACAGGGGGGGAATGAGCAGTTCTTC. The chain links TRBV5-5 to TRBJ2-1, with 11 bases identical to TRBD1. The CDR3 sequence is 15 residues long. Per the germline V gene, CDR1 is SGHKS and CDR2 is YYEKEE (reference sequence). The V gene end was trimmed by 4 bases and the J gene end by 7 bases; junction bases not matched to a gene: 7. Based on the CDR3 plus reference TRBV5-5 and TRBJ2-1, the full variable domain is DAGVTQSPTHLIKTRGQQVTLRCSPISGHKSVSWYQQVLGQGPQFIFQYYEKEERGRGNFPDRFSARQFPNYSSELNVNALLLGDSALYLCASSRRGQGGNEQFFGPGTRLTVL.

V and J are TRBV7-2 and TRBJ1-2, with a weak D call TRBD1 (6 bases). Trimming shortened V by 5 bases and J by 6 bases, and 22 bases separated the two germline ends. The CDR3 is 16 residues long. Germline CDR1 SGHTA, CDR2 FQGNSA. CDR3 residues: CASSPAQGYPSDGYTF. The DNA for the CDR3 is TGTGCCAGCAGCCCCGCACAGGGATATCCTTCGGATGGCTACACCTTC.

This rearrangement joins TRBV6-5 to TRBJ1-1; 8 positions agree with TRBD1. The CDR3 covers 13 residues. Germline assignment: CDR1 MNHEY and CDR2 SVGAGI. V dropped 7 bases and J dropped 5; count of bases not matched to a gene: 6. CDR3 DNA sequence: TGTGCCAGCACTAGGACAGGGCGTACTGAAGCTTTCTTT. Amino acid sequence: CASTRTGRTEAFF.

The chain joins TRBV6-5 to TRBJ2-1; a weak D match, TRBD1 (6 bases). CDR1 and CDR2 from the germline V gene are MNHEY and SVGAGI. With 4 bases removed from V and 5 bases from J, the gap between germline ends came to 12 bases. The CDR3 has 14 amino acids. DNA of the CDR3: TGTGCCAGCAGTTCTGGGGGCGCGGACAATGAGCAGTTCTTC. Protein: CASSSGGADNEQFF.

The chain combines TRBV11-2 with TRBJ2-2; 9 bases match TRBD1. The CDR3 sequence is 15 residues long. J gave up 5 bases and V 4 bases, and 5 bases lay outside the gene matches. The germline V gene has CDR1 SGHAT and CDR2 FQNNGV. CDR3 nucleotides: TGTGCCAGCAGCTCTGGACAGGGGTGGACCGGGGAGCTGTTTTTT. It yields the protein CASSSGQGWTGELFF.

The chain has TRBV7-4 and TRBJ2-3; 10 bases agree with TRBD2. V was clipped by 4 bases and J by 4 bases; unmatched bases: 2. The CDR3 runs to 14 residues. The germline V gene has CDR1 SGHVT and CDR2 SQSDAQ. The CDR3 nucleotides read TGTGCCAGCAGCTACGGACTAGCGGCAGATACGCAGTATTTT. Protein sequence: CASSYGLAADTQYF.

V gene TRBV28 combines with J gene TRBJ1-6, with unresolved D. CDR3 size: 15 residues. V lost 2 bases and J lost 8, with 13 bases in between. CDR1 and CDR2 from the germline V gene are MDHEN and SYDVKM. In nucleotides, the CDR3 is TGTGCCAGCAGTTTAGGCTTTGCGGGTTATTCACCCCTCCACTTT. This translates into CASSLGFAGYSPLHF.